These T cell receptor beta chains were read from a single sample in a study of CD8 T cells in Susac syndrome. TCRdb passed the immunoSEQ multiplex PCR reads through MiXCR, listing each CDR3 protein once. The table includes about 76,000 distinct CDR3 sequences, 91% detected once. The sequenced sample was CD8+ T cells from PBMCs. These receptors originate from a human donor with multiple sclerosis. Both conserved end residues are part of each CDR3. D genes are given only for firm matches. Size tells how often a clone was seen (once, few, many) or the class of an expanded clone, and some rows leave it out.

TRBV6-5	TRBJ1-1	.	.	CASSYRGTDTEAFF	TGTGCCAGCAGTTACAGGGGGACGGACACTGAAGCTTTCTTT
TRBV19	TRBJ1-5	.	.	CASSIVHNQPQHF	TGTGCCAGTAGTATAGTACACAATCAGCCCCAGCATTTT
TRBV28	TRBJ1-4	.	.	CASSRIREDEKLFF	TGTGCCAGCAGTCGTATTAGGGAGGATGAAAAACTGTTTTTT
TRBV4-3	TRBJ2-1	.	once	CASSQLSGNEQFF	TGCGCCAGCAGCCAGCTTAGCGGCAATGAGCAGTTCTTC
TRBV30	TRBJ1-1	.	.	CAWSNSGIQMNTEAFF	TGTGCCTGGAGTAACTCAGGAATACAGATGAACACTGAAGCTTTCTTT
TRBV4-3	TRBJ2-3	TRBD2	.	CASSREIAGSTDTQYF	TGCGCCAGCAGCCGGGAGATAGCGGGTAGCACAGATACGCAGTATTTT
TRBV28	TRBJ2-1	TRBD2	once	CASSPLAGSSYNEQFF	TGTGCCAGCAGTCCGTTAGCGGGAAGCTCCTACAATGAGCAGTTCTTC
TRBV20-1	TRBJ2-5	.	.	CSAFDSPLRSGRMETQYF	TGCAGTGCTTTCGACTCCCCCCTACGATCGGGACGAATGGAGACCCAGTACTTC
TRBV12-3/TRBV12-4	TRBJ2-7	.	.	CASSLRAGNYEQYF	TGTGCCAGCAGTTTAAGGGCGGGGAACTACGAGCAGTACTTC
TRBV28	TRBJ2-4	.	.	CASSLVENIQYF	TGTGCCAGCAGTTTGGTCGAGAACATTCAGTACTTC
TRBV28	TRBJ1-2	.	.	CASSFEILSGLGGYTF	TGTGCCAGCAGTTTTGAAATCCTCTCCGGCCTCGGTGGCTACACCTTC
TRBV6-2/TRBV6-3	TRBJ2-2	TRBD2	.	CASRGVTSGTTGELFF	TGTGCCAGCAGGGGGGTTACTAGCGGGACCACCGGGGAGCTGTTTTTT
TRBV2	TRBJ1-5	.	.	CASSEAVPFSDQPQHF	TGTGCCAGCAGTGAAGCTGTGCCATTTTCCGATCAGCCCCAGCATTTT
TRBV27	TRBJ2-1	.	.	CASSLSVSSVEDDEQFF	TGTGCCAGCAGTTTATCGGTTTCTAGCGTGGAGGACGATGAGCAGTTCTTC
TRBV19	TRBJ1-2	TRBD1	.	CASSSDRERAGYTF	TGTGCCAGTAGTTCCGACAGGGAACGGGCGGGCTACACCTTC
TRBV4-1	TRBJ1-4	.	.	CASSQDPGTNEKLFF	TGCGCCAGCAGCCAAGATCCAGGGACTAATGAAAAACTGTTTTTT
TRBV4-3	TRBJ2-7	.	.	CASSQDYPGIYEQYF	TGCGCCAGCAGCCAAGACTACCCGGGTATCTACGAGCAGTACTTC
TRBV20-1	TRBJ2-1	.	.	CSARDNPVQRLNEQFF	TGCAGTGCTAGAGATAACCCGGTTCAGCGGCTCAATGAGCAGTTCTTC
TRBV29-1	TRBJ2-1	.	.	CSVASGDNEQFF	TGCAGCGTTGCATCAGGGGACAATGAGCAGTTCTTC
TRBV6-1	TRBJ2-2	.	.	CASSARVGELFF	TGTGCCAGCAGTGCCAGGGTAGGGGAGCTGTTTTTT
TRBV13	TRBJ2-2	TRBD2	.	CASSLRASGKVGELFF	TGTGCCAGCAGCTTAAGGGCTAGCGGGAAGGTCGGGGAGCTGTTTTTT
TRBV6-2/TRBV6-3	TRBJ2-3	TRBD2	.	CASSYTGTSGTNGDTQYF	TGTGCCAGCAGTTATACCGGGACTAGCGGAACGAACGGAGATACGCAGTATTTT
TRBV3-1	TRBJ2-1	.	.	CASSQDMTDNEQFF	TGTGCCAGCAGCCAAGATATGACCGACAATGAGCAGTTCTTC
TRBV2	TRBJ2-1	.	.	CASSEFAPGSSYNEQFF	TGTGCCAGCAGTGAGTTTGCACCGGGCAGCTCCTACAATGAGCAGTTCTTC
TRBV2	TRBJ1-3	.	.	CAIAQGNTIYF	TGTGCCATCGCACAGGGTAACACCATATATTTT
TRBV6-5	TRBJ2-5	.	.	CASSNWPQETQYF	TGTGCCAGCAGCAATTGGCCCCAAGAGACCCAGTACTTC
TRBV25-1	TRBJ2-7	TRBD2	.	CASRGLSDEQYF	TGTGCCAGCAGGGGACTATCGGACGAGCAGTACTTC
TRBV3-1	TRBJ2-1	.	.	CASSQDTGTYNEQFF	TGTGCCAGCAGCCAAGATACAGGAACCTACAATGAGCAGTTCTTC
TRBV19	TRBJ2-1	.	.	CASSYSAYNEQFF	TGTGCCAGTAGTTATAGTGCCTACAATGAGCAGTTCTTC
TRBV4-1	TRBJ2-1	.	.	CASSQDSYNEQFF	TGCGCCAGCAGCCAAGATTCCTACAATGAGCAGTTCTTC
TRBV7-9	TRBJ2-7	.	.	CASSWYPGDEQYF	TGTGCCAGCAGCTGGTACCCTGGAGACGAGCAGTACTTC
TRBV6-2/TRBV6-3	TRBJ1-3	.	once	CASSSPGSTGNTIYF	TGTGCCAGCAGTTCTCCCGGGAGTACTGGAAACACCATATATTTT
TRBV28	TRBJ2-5	.	.	CASSILRETQYF	TGTGCCAGCAGTATCCTTCGGGAGACCCAGTACTTC
TRBV9	TRBJ1-2	TRBD1	.	CASSASGTGFDGYTF	TGTGCCAGCAGCGCCTCCGGGACAGGGTTCGATGGCTACACCTTC
TRBV9	TRBJ2-1	TRBD2	.	CASSVGGGEQFF	TGTGCCAGCAGCGTAGGGGGGGGTGAGCAGTTCTTC
TRBV4-2	TRBJ2-3	.	.	CASSQVDLNTDTQYF	TGTGCCAGCAGCCAAGTGGACTTGAACACAGATACGCAGTATTTT
TRBV4-3	TRBJ2-3	.	.	CASSHIQGRRDTQYF	TGCGCCAGCAGCCATATCCAGGGGCGCCGAGATACGCAGTATTTT
TRBV2	TRBJ2-7	.	.	CATGGTAWPYEQYF	TGTGCCACTGGGGGTACAGCTTGGCCCTACGAGCAGTACTTC
TRBV10-3	TRBJ2-7	.	.	CAISNTGYYEQYF	TGTGCCATCAGTAATACAGGATACTACGAGCAGTACTTC
TRBV27	TRBJ2-7	.	.	CASRLDSSYEQYF	TGTGCCAGCAGACTGGACAGTTCCTACGAGCAGTACTTC
TRBV10-3	TRBJ2-1	TRBD2	.	CAISDLSGRQPSGVYEQFF	TGTGCCATCAGTGACCTTAGCGGGAGGCAACCCTCTGGAGTCTATGAGCAGTTCTTC
TRBV12-5	TRBJ2-1	TRBD2	.	CASGLAAPSGGDEQFF	TGTGCTAGTGGTTTGGCAGCACCTAGCGGGGGGGATGAGCAGTTCTTC
TRBV2	TRBJ1-1	TRBD1	.	CASSRQGARTEVFF	TGTGCCAGCAGTCGACAGGGGGCCCGGACTGAAGTTTTCTTT
TRBV20-1	TRBJ2-3	.	.	CSASRSISTDTQYF	TGCAGTGCTTCAAGGAGTATTAGCACAGATACGCAGTATTTT
TRBV6-2/TRBV6-3	TRBJ2-6	.	.	CAATAPSGANVLTF	TGTGCCGCCACAGCCCCCTCTGGGGCCAACGTCCTGACTTTC
TRBV10-2	TRBJ2-3	TRBD2	.	CASSAASGRADTQYF	TGCGCCAGCAGTGCTGCTAGCGGGAGGGCAGATACGCAGTATTTT
TRBV13	TRBJ1-1	.	few	CASRDAVNTEAFF	TGTGCCAGCCGGGATGCGGTGAACACTGAAGCTTTCTTT
TRBV5-1	TRBJ2-7	.	.	CASSLEDFSYEQYF	TGCGCCAGCAGCTTGGAGGACTTCTCCTACGAGCAGTACTTC
TRBV7-9	TRBJ1-1	.	.	CASSSTLSQGRTEAFF	TGTGCCAGCAGCTCCACCTTAAGTCAGGGAAGAACTGAAGCTTTCTTT
TRBV28	TRBJ1-1	.	.	CASSYPGESNTEAFF	TGTGCCAGCAGTTACCCAGGAGAATCAAACACTGAAGCTTTCTTT
TRBV28	TRBJ1-6	TRBD1	.	CASRGTTGGSSPLHF	TGTGCCAGCAGGGGAACGACAGGGGGCTCTTCACCCCTCCACTTT
TRBV20-1	TRBJ2-1	.	.	CSAAVNEQFF	TGCAGTGCCGCCGTTAATGAGCAGTTCTTC
TRBV13	TRBJ2-7	.	.	CASSHPTSSSYEQYF	TGTGCCAGCAGCCACCCGACAAGTAGCTCCTACGAGCAGTACTTC
TRBV29-1	TRBJ1-1	.	.	CSVEHDRLTEAFF	TGCAGCGTTGAACACGACAGGCTCACTGAAGCTTTCTTT
TRBV5-5	TRBJ2-7	.	.	CASSLEWVVSYEQYF	TGTGCCAGCAGTCTGGAGTGGGTCGTGTCCTACGAGCAGTACTTC